Sequencing of this T cell receptor (beta chain) was carried out in a study of response to subunit inactivated influenza vaccine. With V trimmed by 4 bases and J by 7 bases, 4 bases remained unmatched. The CDR3 spans 13 residues. Each CDR3 protein is one row after TCRdb ran MiXCR on the RT-PCR reads. The profile shows about 570,000 distinct CDR3 sequences, 11% of them singletons. The sample holds many counts of this clonotype. These records were also assigned to another study, of T cells expressing NK-cell markers. That source reports: Making the TCR beta cDNA relied on 5'RACE template switching with UMIs. Roughly six donors had dominant NKG2C+ clonotypes that comprised roughly 1.0-8% of their CD8+ T cells. These same clonotypes (in four donors) also led the CD3+CD56-NKG2C+ fraction.

This chain links TRBV12-3 or TRBV12-4 with TRBJ1-2; the match to TRBD1 covers 9 bases. The sequence came from a man aged 50 to 60 who received an inactivated influenza vaccine. Material: PBMCs from blood, obtained on the day of vaccination. The CDR3 DNA sequence: TGTGCCAGCAGTTCCACAGGGGGCACTGGCTACACCTTC. This sequence encodes CASSSTGGTGYTF.